A selection of T cell receptor beta chains follows, all from one sample in a study of blood T cell repertoires in COVID-19. Here immunoSEQ multiplex PCR was the method, and the copy in TCRdb shows in-frame clones only, minus some. Altogether more than 75,000 clones are present, approximately 88% being singletons, with the ten largest covering approximately 10%. The material sequenced was peripheral blood. Receptors originate from a human donor in a cohort sampled during active COVID-19. CDR3s include the opening cysteine and the closing phenylalanine or tryptophan. Fields, in order: CDR3 protein, CDR3 DNA, CDR3 length, D gene, V gene, J gene, clone size. A D gene is named only where the DNA matches it firmly. A clone size is listed for some rows: how often the clone was seen (once, few, many), or a class if it is expanded.

CASSETSGRYNEQFF	TGTGCCAGCAGTGAAACTAGCGGGAGGTACAATGAGCAGTTCTTC	15	TRBD2	TRBV6-1	TRBJ2-1	-
CASQGTAFNSPLHF	TGTGCCAGCCAAGGGACAGCTTTTAATTCACCCCTCCACTTT	14	TRBD1	TRBV6-5	TRBJ1-6	once
CASSPQGTAQETQYF	TGTGCCAGCAGTCCCCAGGGGACAGCACAAGAGACCCAGTACTTC	15	TRBD1	TRBV6-4	TRBJ2-5	-
CSAGRRDLFNEQFF	TGCAGCGCCGGCCGGAGGGACCTCTTCAATGAGCAGTTCTTC	14	-	TRBV29-1	TRBJ2-1	-
CASRRYADYEQYF	TGTGCCAGCAGGAGGTACGCGGACTACGAGCAGTACTTC	13	-	TRBV3-1/TRBV3-2	TRBJ2-7	-
CASSRTSVGLETQYF	TGTGCCAGCAGTCGGACTAGCGTAGGTCTAGAGACCCAGTACTTC	15	TRBD2	TRBV2	TRBJ2-5	-
CTSSQVVTPNQPQHF	TGCACCAGCAGCCAAGTAGTGACTCCCAATCAGCCCCAGCATTTT	15	-	TRBV1	TRBJ1-5	-
CASSFTQGTEAFF	TGCGCCAGCAGCTTTACTCAGGGGACTGAAGCTTTCTTT	13	-	TRBV5-1	TRBJ1-1	-
CASNPGQGFEKLFF	TGTGCCAGCAACCCGGGACAGGGTTTTGAAAAACTGTTTTTT	14	TRBD1	TRBV7-2	TRBJ1-4	-
CASTNSASGGNEQFF	TGTGCCAGTACCAATAGCGCTAGCGGAGGGAATGAGCAGTTCTTC	15	TRBD2	TRBV19	TRBJ2-1	-
CASAPGVGDEQYF	TGTGCCAGTGCCCCAGGGGTAGGCGACGAGCAGTACTTC	13	-	TRBV19	TRBJ2-7	-
CASSSGGLAGEETQYF	TGCGCCAGCAGCAGCGGGGGACTAGCGGGGGAAGAGACCCAGTACTTC	16	TRBD2	TRBV5-1	TRBJ2-5	-
CASTKAGGNQPQHF	TGTGCCAGCACAAAGGCGGGGGGCAATCAGCCCCAGCATTTT	14	-	TRBV2	TRBJ1-5	-
CASSPGENQPQHF	TGTGCCAGCAGCCCAGGGGAGAATCAGCCCCAGCATTTT	13	-	TRBV7-8	TRBJ1-5	-
CASSYRGQGLFF	TGTGCCAGCAGTTACCGCGGACAGGGGCTGTTCTTC	12	TRBD1	TRBV6-5	TRBJ2-1	-
CASSVVGGSVNEQFF	TGTGCCAGCAGCGTAGTGGGCGGGTCGGTAAATGAGCAGTTCTTC	15	-	TRBV9	TRBJ2-1	-
CASSPYYRVSTDTQYF	TGTGCCAGCTCACCGTACTACAGGGTCAGCACAGATACGCAGTATTTT	16	-	TRBV18	TRBJ2-3	-
CASSLGLTSYNEQFF	TGTGCCAGCAGCTTAGGTCTGACTAGCTACAATGAGCAGTTCTTC	15	-	TRBV7-3	TRBJ2-1	-
CAWSAKVQGITEAFF	TGTGCCTGGAGTGCGAAGGTGCAGGGTATCACTGAAGCTTTCTTT	15	-	TRBV30	TRBJ1-1	-
CASSYGTSGETQYF	TGTGCCAGCAGTTACGGGACTAGCGGAGAGACCCAGTACTTC	14	TRBD2	TRBV2	TRBJ2-5	-
CASSAGTGVSTDTQYF	TGTGCCAGCAGTGCCGGGACAGGGGTGAGCACAGATACGCAGTATTTT	16	TRBD1	TRBV6-1	TRBJ2-3	-
CAWSVLGQGMVQPQHF	TGTGCCTGGAGTGTACTGGGACAGGGGATGGTCCAGCCCCAGCATTTT	16	TRBD1	TRBV30	TRBJ1-5	once
CASSPMDTAGENEQFF	TGTGCCAGCTCACCAATGGATACGGCGGGAGAGAATGAGCAGTTCTTC	16	TRBD2	TRBV18	TRBJ2-1	few
CASRSGQRETNEKLFF	TGTGCCAGCAGGTCGGGACAACGGGAAACTAATGAAAAACTGTTTTTT	16	-	TRBV6-6	TRBJ1-4	once
CASRGTGGYGYTF	TGTGCCAGCAGGGGCACGGGAGGCTATGGCTACACCTTC	13	-	TRBV5-5	TRBJ1-2	-
CASSLYPSGDTEAFF	TGTGCCAGCAGCTTATACCCTTCGGGGGACACTGAAGCTTTCTTT	15	-	TRBV3-1/TRBV3-2	TRBJ1-1	-
CASSNPPGIGEKLFF	TGTGCCAGTAGTAACCCCCCGGGGATCGGAGAAAAACTGTTTTTT	15	-	TRBV19	TRBJ1-4	-
CATSKLGGGVSYEQYF	TGTGCCACCAGCAAACTAGGTGGAGGAGTTTCCTACGAGCAGTACTTC	16	-	TRBV15	TRBJ2-7	-
CASGPVLGGTEAFF	TGTGCTAGTGGTCCGGTATTGGGGGGCACTGAAGCTTTCTTT	14	-	TRBV12-5	TRBJ1-1	-
CASSPQVASGSYEQYF	TGTGCCAGCAGCCCCCAGGTGGCTAGCGGGTCCTACGAGCAGTACTTC	16	TRBD2	TRBV7-6	TRBJ2-7	-
CASSKVDSGYGYTF	TGTGCCAGCAGCAAAGTTGATTCAGGGTATGGCTACACCTTC	14	-	TRBV21-1	TRBJ1-2	-
CASSERLVGSGYNEQFF	TGTGCCAGCAGTGAGAGACTAGTTGGGTCCGGGTACAATGAGCAGTTCTTC	17	-	TRBV27	TRBJ2-1	once
CASSLVTGGGTEAFF	TGTGCCAGCAGCTTAGTGACAGGGGGAGGCACTGAAGCTTTCTTT	15	TRBD1	TRBV7-9	TRBJ1-1	-
CASSLAGTGDTQYF	TGTGCTAGCAGCTTAGCGGGGACTGGGGATACGCAGTATTTT	14	TRBD2	TRBV7-7	TRBJ2-3	-
CASSPVDISSTDTQYF	TGTGCCAGCAGCCCCGTAGATATATCTAGCACAGATACGCAGTATTTT	16	-	TRBV7-9	TRBJ2-3	few
CAITSFSGGASEQFF	TGTGCCATCACTTCCTTTAGCGGGGGGGCTTCCGAGCAGTTCTTC	15	TRBD2	TRBV10-3	TRBJ2-1	-
CASSPSGGNYNEQFF	TGTGCCAGCAGCCCGTCCGGGGGAAACTACAATGAGCAGTTCTTC	15	-	TRBV2	TRBJ2-1	-
CAWSDRDRRNSPLHF	TGTGCCTGGAGTGACAGGGATCGTAGGAATTCACCCCTCCACTTT	15	-	TRBV30	TRBJ1-6	few
CASSPRTGSVEKLFF	TGTGCCAGCAGCCCGCGGACAGGGTCAGTTGAAAAACTGTTTTTT	15	TRBD1	TRBV11-2	TRBJ1-4	-
CASSPGLAGGTDTQYF	TGTGCCAGCAGTCCTGGACTAGCGGGAGGCACAGATACGCAGTATTTT	16	TRBD2	TRBV5-8	TRBJ2-3	-
CASSQVWLAGGGETQYF	TGTGCCAGCAGCCAGGTCTGGCTAGCGGGGGGAGGGGAGACCCAGTACTTC	17	TRBD2	TRBV3-1/TRBV3-2	TRBJ2-5	-
CASSHDSYEQYF	TGCGCCAGCAGCCATGACAGTTACGAGCAGTACTTC	12	-	TRBV5-1	TRBJ2-7	-
CSAKSQGDTEAFF	TGCAGCGCCAAATCGCAGGGGGACACTGAAGCTTTCTTT	13	TRBD1	TRBV29-1	TRBJ1-1	-
CASSLGSPRTNEQFF	TGTGCCAGCAGCTTGGGTAGCCCTAGAACCAATGAGCAGTTCTTC	15	-	TRBV5-6	TRBJ2-1	-
CAISATGTTSYNSPLHF	TGTGCCATCAGTGCGACAGGTACTACCTCCTATAATTCACCCCTCCACTTT	17	-	TRBV10-3	TRBJ1-6	-
CARGGTHVTYEQYF	TGTGCCAGGGGCGGGACCCACGTTACCTACGAGCAGTACTTC	14	-	TRBV2	TRBJ2-7	-
CASSGGGTPYEKLFF	TGTGCCAGCAGTGGCGGGGGGACACCATATGAAAAACTGTTTTTT	15	-	TRBV6-2/TRBV6-3	TRBJ1-4	-
CASSTLAGESYNEQFF	TGCGCCAGCAGCACACTAGCGGGGGAGTCCTACAATGAGCAGTTCTTC	16	TRBD2	TRBV5-1	TRBJ2-1	-
CASSSTGGFQPQHF	TGTGCCAGCAGTTCAACAGGGGGCTTTCAGCCCCAGCATTTT	14	TRBD1	TRBV2	TRBJ1-5	-
CASSPGGSFYTQYF	TGTGCCAGCAGCCCCGGAGGGTCTTTCTATACGCAGTATTTT	14	-	TRBV11-3	TRBJ2-3	-
CAIRGQANQPQHF	TGTGCCATCAGGGGACAGGCCAATCAGCCCCAGCATTTT	13	TRBD1	TRBV10-3	TRBJ1-5	once
CASSSRDRGATNEKLFF	TGTGCCAGCAGTTCCCGGGACAGGGGTGCAACTAATGAAAAACTGTTTTTT	17	TRBD1	TRBV6-2/TRBV6-3	TRBJ1-4	-
CASSLDVAGVTGELFF	TGTGCCAGCAGCTTGGATGTAGCGGGAGTAACCGGGGAGCTGTTTTTT	16	TRBD2	TRBV5-8	TRBJ2-2	-
CASSMGQYNEQFF	TGTGCCAGCAGCATGGGACAGTACAATGAGCAGTTCTTC	13	TRBD1	TRBV7-3	TRBJ2-1	-